The present entry profiles one TCR beta chain with its context. The sample comes from a study of blood T cell repertoires in COVID-19. The overall study: Some COVID-19 samples were acute and others convalescent; all came from the United States, Italy and Spain. From T cells, B-cell-depleted T cells, or PBMCs came the material, which was cDNA or gDNA.

V lost 4 bases and J lost 1; bases outside the gene matches: 5. The V gene's germline CDR1 is SGHTA and CDR2 FQGNSA. The CDR3 runs to 15 residues. In the original workflow: The assay estimated nucleated cells by amplifying reference gene primers. Data came from immunoSEQ multiplex PCR; TCRdb stores just in-frame clones and leaves some out. The D gene and trimming were derived from the DNA, and the V and J assignments and clone size from that table. This table holds fewer than 80,000 clones, 70% to 90% found once. This sequence was found in a human donor in a cohort sampled during active COVID-19. The sample comprised peripheral blood. The chain carries TRBV7-2 and TRBJ2-3; 7 bases are a match to TRBD2. This CDR3 is CASSSPTSRTDTQYF. CDR3 sequence (DNA): TGTGCCAGCAGCTCCCCGACTAGCCGCACAGATACGCAGTATTTT.